The clone carrying this TCR beta chain was seen just once. Its antigen is not identified. The data were taken from a study of shared clonotypes between healthy human individuals. Germline CDR1 ENHRY, CDR2 SYGVKD. This CDR3 region has 13 residues. The V end lost 7 bases, the J end lost 4 bases, and 13 bases lay between the germline ends. Every subset had its genomic DNA shared out evenly among several immunoSEQ plates. Here immunoSEQ multiplex PCR was the method, and the copy in TCRdb shows in-frame clones only, minus some. The table lists some 550,000 clones, 97% of them singletons. General study points: Researchers sampled only blood; tissue repertoires likely differ. In general, naive subsets displayed greater estimated richness than memory subsets did.

The rearrangement links TRBV10-3 to TRBJ1-2; a possible D gene is TRBD1 (6 bases). The clonotype comes from a woman in her 30s in good health. Specimen: naive CD4+ T cells sorted from blood. As for subset: CD45RA+ positively selected. The CDR3 spells CAINPGEGYGYTF. Written as DNA, the CDR3 is TGTGCCATCAATCCAGGGGAGGGCTATGGCTACACCTTC.